This T cell receptor beta chain was captured in a study of shared clonotypes between healthy human individuals. The CDR3 spans 15 residues. Germline-derived CDR1 and CDR2 are SGHNT and YYREEE (reference sequence). V gave up 4 bases and J gave up 1 base, with 12 bases separating them. Using immunoSEQ multiplex PCR, the repertoire was profiled, and TCRdb retains in-frame clones only, with some absent. The sample carries approximately 2.1 million clones, over 85% recorded once. Study-wide results and caveats: Shared clonotypes: about 5% naive CD4, under 4% naive CD8, 2.3% memory CD4, 0.4% memory CD8. Compared with clonotypes that all four donors shared, non-shared clonotypes had lower generation probabilities. Inspection by rarefaction showed sorted-subset sequencing to be incomplete despite large depth.

Concerning this clone: The antigen remains unidentified.

What was sequenced was naive CD4+ T cells from PBMCs. Subset specified: CD45RA+ positively selected. The receptor was isolated from a man aged 18 to 30 in good health. Some clones in this sample may be carry-over from other donors' samples. The chain has TRBV5-4 and TRBJ1-3, with a tentative D call TRBD1 (6 bases). CDR3 region: CASSPYGQSGNTIYF. The CDR3 region has the DNA TGTGCCAGCAGCCCCTACGGACAGTCTGGAAACACCATATATTTT.